These 20 T cell receptor beta chains came from one sample sequenced in a study of CD8 T cells in ankylosing spondylitis (dated by TCRdb to about 2017). Results and caveats for the whole study, not just this receptor: A TCR beta motif made up of about eight highly homologous amino acid variants appeared to be characteristic of blood from ankylosing spondylitis patients.

Their antigen targets remain unknown. Library construction relied on 5' RACE. The sequencer listed for this sample is Illumina HiSeq 2500. The public reads were reanalyzed by TCRdb: fastp trimming at Q25, MiXCR alignment, in-frame beta chains only. Rows with a matching CDR3 protein are joined into one entry that keeps the most common DNA and genes. In this sample the table shows some 840,000 distinct CDR3 sequences, about an eighth of which occur a single time. 0.51% of the sample goes to the ten largest clones. Sequenced input: blood, either unsorted or a sorted T cell fraction (not recorded which). The receptors were sampled from a male donor with ankylosing spondylitis.

This clonotype was seen a few times. This chain links TRBV7-9 with TRBJ1-1, with D perhaps TRBD1 (6 bases). With 8 bases removed from V and 7 bases from J, the gap between germline ends came to 8 bases. There are 10 residues in the CDR3. Germline CDR1 reads SEHNR; CDR2 reads FQNEAQ (reference sequence). CDR3 region: CASAGDEAFF. The CDR3 DNA reads TGTGCCAGCGCAGGGGATGAAGCTTTCTTT.

The chain recombines TRBV6-1 with TRBJ1-4; D gene unclear. CDR1 MNHNS and CDR2 SASEGT come from the germline V gene. Trimming shortened V by 6 bases and J by 3 bases, and 11 bases separated the two germline ends. This CDR3 has 14 residues. The CDR3 protein is CASRPGVANEKLFF. The CDR3 DNA follows: TGTGCCAGCAGGCCAGGAGTGGCTAATGAAAAACTGTTTTTT.

This clonotype was seen more than once but under ten times. The J gene is TRBJ2-3, the V gene TRBV20-1; D may be TRBD2 (5 bases). The CDR3 runs to 15 residues. CDR1 is DFQATT, CDR2 SNEGSKA, per germline (reference sequence). V lost 3 bases and J 1 base, leaving 14 bases between the germline ends. The DNA of the CDR3 is TGCAGTGCTAGTAGAGGCGGGCCCCGCACAGATACGCAGTATTTT. Translated: CSASRGGPRTDTQYF.

The gene calls are TRBV20-1 and TRBJ2-7; the match to TRBD1 covers 10 bases. Germline V gene lookup returns CDR1 DFQATT and CDR2 SNEGSKA (reference sequence). After removal of 6 bases from V and 3 bases from J, the junction contained 8 bases not matched to a gene. The CDR3 length is 14 residues. CDR3 in amino acids: CSAPPGTGDYEQYF. The CDR3 DNA reads TGCAGTGCACCCCCAGGGACAGGGGACTACGAGCAGTACTTC.

Many counts were recorded for this clonotype. The CDR3 is CASSLFRWGLSSYEQYF. The CDR3 DNA reads as TGTGCCAGCAGTTTATTTCGCTGGGGCCTGAGCTCCTACGAGCAGTACTTC. The chain carries TRBV12-3 or TRBV12-4 and TRBJ2-7, with D maybe TRBD1 (5 bases). The CDR3 runs 17 residues. V lost 2 bases, J lost 0 bases, and 17 bases lay in between.

In its sample, this clonotype was seen a few times. The V and J genes are TRBV7-9 and TRBJ2-7; 13 bases match TRBD2. J lost 7 bases, V lost 5 bases, and 11 bases had no gene match. Per germline, CDR1 SEHNR and CDR2 FQNEAQ (reference sequence). This CDR3 has 16 residues. The CDR3 nucleotides are TGTGCCAGCAGCCCAGACGGGACTAGCGGGGCGGGGGAGCAGTACTTC. This sequence encodes CASSPDGTSGAGEQYF. The whole variable domain, remainder taken from reference TRBV7-9 and TRBJ2-7, is DTGVSQNPRHKITKRGQNVTFRCDPISEHNRLYWYRQTLGQGPEFLTYFQNEAQLEKSRLLSDRFSAERPKGSFSTLEIQRTEQGDSAMYLCASSPDGTSGAGEQYFGPGTRLTVT.

This clonotype was observed a handful of times. One end of the junction does not line up with germline, which may come from a read error. V gene TRBV7-9 combines with J gene TRBJ1-6; D gene uncertain. Per the germline V gene, CDR1 is SEHNR and CDR2 is FQNEAQ (reference sequence). This CDR3 comprises 13 residues. CDR3 nucleotides: TGTGCCAGCAGCTTAGGGGGAGATTCAGCCCTCCACTTT. Protein product: CASSLGGDSALHF.

The CDR3 DNA follows: TGCAGTGCTATAAGTAGGCGTATCTTTGGAGAGACCCAGTACTTC. This sequence encodes CSAISRRIFGETQYF. V gene TRBV20-1 combines with J gene TRBJ2-5; D is uncertain. The CDR3 contains 15 residues. V lost 4 bases and J 4 bases, leaving 19 bases between the germline ends. CDR1 and CDR2 (germline): DFQATT, SNEGSKA (reference sequence).

This clonotype was seen a handful of times. The rearrangement joins TRBV29-1 to TRBJ1-4, with TRBD1 matching over 7 bases. CDR1 and CDR2 (germline): SQVTM, ANQGSEA. The CDR3 is made up of 13 amino acids. V dropped 3 bases and J dropped 8; count of bases not matched to a gene: 6. CDR3 DNA sequence: TGCAGCGTTGACACAGGGGTGGACGAAAAACTGTTTTTT. The encoded protein is CSVDTGVDEKLFF.

Concerning this clonotype: A read error may explain this, as a much larger clone is one base away. The V call is TRBV4-3, the J call TRBJ2-1, with D uncertain. Between the trimmed V and J ends, which lost 0 bases and 4 bases, there was a span of 10 bases. Germline CDR1 and CDR2: LGHNA and YSLEER. The CDR3 runs to 15 residues. In DNA, the CDR3 is TGCGCCAGCAGCCAAGATACCCAGACTTACAATGAGCAGTTCTTC. Translated, it gives CASSQDTQTYNEQFF.

This clonotype was seen a handful of times. The chain is built from TRBV9 and TRBJ2-2; D call uncertain. Trimming took 0 bases from V and 3 from J, leaving 6 bases between them. The CDR3 totals 14 residues. Germline CDR1 SGDLS, CDR2 YYNGEE. CDR3 loop: CASSVAVDTGELFF. The DNA of the CDR3 is TGTGCCAGCAGCGTAGCGGTAGACACCGGGGAGCTGTTTTTT.

Many counts were recorded for this clonotype. The chain has TRBV7-2 and TRBJ2-7; tentatively, D is TRBD1 (6 bases). The V gene lost 6 bases and the J gene lost 5 bases, with 17 bases spanning the gap. Germline CDR1 and CDR2: SGHTA and FQGNSA. This CDR3 comprises 14 residues. The CDR3 loop reads CASSYTSGDHEQYF. The CDR3 coding sequence is TGTGCCAGCAGTTACACCTCAGGGGACCACGAGCAGTACTTC.

The chain combines TRBV20-1 with TRBJ1-3, with D maybe TRBD1 (6 bases). V was clipped by 0 bases and J by 4 bases, with 10 bases between them. CDR1 and CDR2 (germline): DFQATT, SNEGSKA (reference sequence). The CDR3 consists of 14 residues. CDR3 loop: CSARDQGTGNTIYF. The CDR3 bases are TGCAGTGCTAGAGATCAGGGGACCGGAAACACCATATATTTT.

There are many counts of this clonotype. This chain uses TRBV7-9 with TRBJ2-2, with 7 bases that match TRBD2. This CDR3 comprises 16 residues. Germline values: CDR1 SEHNR, CDR2 FQNEAQ (reference sequence). V was pared by 4 bases and J by 6 bases, with 11 bases of the junction left unmatched. The CDR3 is CASSSWGGSPPGELFF. The CDR3 DNA follows: TGTGCCAGCAGCTCATGGGGAGGGAGCCCTCCCGGGGAGCTGTTTTTT.

V and J are TRBV18 and TRBJ2-7; TRBD2 matches 13 bases. Germline V CDR1 and CDR2: KGHSH, LQKENI. V shed 1 base, J shed 4 bases, and the junction held 4 bases outside the gene matches. The CDR3 sequence is 16 residues long. CDR3 region: CASSPQATSGRYEQYF. In DNA, the CDR3 is TGTGCCAGCTCACCACAAGCGACTAGCGGGAGGTACGAGCAGTACTTC.

The chain has TRBV5-1 and TRBJ1-2; unclear D gene. This CDR3 is built from 13 residues. V lost 2 bases and J 2 bases, leaving 7 bases between the germline ends. CDR1 and CDR2 (germline): SGHRS, YFSETQ. CDR3 sequence reads: CASSFTENYGYTF. The CDR3 DNA sequence: TGCGCCAGCAGCTTTACAGAAAACTATGGCTACACCTTC.

About this clonotype: A read error may account for a junction end that differs from germline. The chain carries TRBV28 and TRBJ2-4, with 8 bases that match TRBD1. Germline CDR1 reads MDHEN; CDR2 reads SYDVKM. The CDR3 sequence is 14 residues long. CDR3 loop: CASAPGQVEPSRNF. DNA of the CDR3: TGTGCCAGTGCACCGGGACAGGTTGAACCCTCGAGGAACTTC.

This clonotype was observed a few times. This chain connects TRBV5-6 to TRBJ1-6; no clear D. V was cut by 0 bases and J by 10 bases, with 11 bases left in between. The CDR3 covers 14 residues. Germline values: CDR1 SGHDT, CDR2 YYEEEE. The CDR3 reads CASSLEGRSSPLHF. CDR3 DNA sequence: TGTGCCAGCAGCTTGGAAGGCAGAAGCTCACCCCTCCACTTT.

DNA of the CDR3: TGCAGCGCCTGGACTAGCGGGGCGAACGATGAGCAGTTCTTC. It specifies CSAWTSGANDEQFF. This chain uses TRBV29-1 with TRBJ2-1; 12 bases fit TRBD2. CDR1 is SQVTM, CDR2 ANQGSEA, per germline. V lost 7 bases, J lost 8 bases, and 9 bases stayed unmatched. This CDR3 is 14 amino acids long.

The chain employs TRBV5-1 and TRBJ2-1, with TRBD2 matching over 13 bases. The CDR3 totals 18 residues. CDR1 is SGHRS, CDR2 YFSETQ, per germline. Trimming cost V 2 bases and J 7 bases; bases outside gene matches: 12. This CDR3 is CASSLSGLAGLGGNEQFF. The CDR3 region has the DNA TGCGCCAGCAGCTTATCGGGACTAGCGGGACTTGGAGGGAATGAGCAGTTCTTC.